Below are 18 T cell receptor beta chains sequenced from a single sample in a study of blood T cell repertoires in COVID-19. Libraries were prepared by immunoSEQ multiplex PCR; TCRdb keeps only in-frame clonotypes and omits some of them. Of more than 250,000 clones in the sample, about 87% are singletons; the top ten hold approximately 9%. The sample was peripheral blood. The source of these receptors is a human donor in a cohort sampled during active COVID-19.

V usage is TRBV1 and J usage is TRBJ2-7; TRBD2 was called by the table and not checked on the DNA. TRBV1 is termed a pseudogene. This CDR3 is 14 amino acids long. The CDR3: CTSSPGLVSGEQYF. In DNA form, the CDR3 reads TGCACCAGCAGCCCCGGCTTGGTGTCGGGGGAGCAGTACTTC.

The genes are TRBV7-2 and TRBJ2-5; no reliable D call. The CDR3 consists of 14 residues. Per the germline V gene, CDR1 is SGHTA and CDR2 is FQGNSA. The germline V and J ends were trimmed by 5 bases and 4 bases, with 14 bases remaining between them. The CDR3 here is CASSLIPFLETQYF. Written as DNA, the CDR3 is TGTGCCAGCAGCCTTATTCCTTTTTTAGAGACCCAGTACTTC.

This chain uses TRBV7-2 with TRBJ2-3; TRBD1 agrees at 9 bases. Germline trimming cut 3 bases from V and 0 bases from J; bases unmatched to any gene: 7. Germline lookup yields CDR1 SGHTA and CDR2 FQGNSA. The CDR3 is made up of 17 amino acids. CDR3 protein: CASSLNRGRASTDTQYF. Written as DNA, the CDR3 is TGTGCCAGCAGCTTGAACAGGGGGCGGGCTAGCACAGATACGCAGTATTTT.

This clone was recorded a few times. V is TRBV9 and J is TRBJ2-2, with D perhaps TRBD1 (6 bases). Trimming stripped 0 bases from V and 4 bases from J, with 16 bases between. Germline V gene sequence: CDR1 SGDLS, CDR2 YYNGEE. This CDR3 is 17 amino acids long. CDR3: CASSVVVGAGSTGELFF. Here the CDR3 DNA reads TGTGCCAGCAGCGTAGTCGTGGGGGCCGGTAGCACCGGGGAGCTGTTTTTT. Complete variable domain (other parts from reference TRBV9 and TRBJ2-2): DSGVTQTPKHLITATGQRVTLRCSPRSGDLSVYWYQQSLDQGLQFLIQYYNGEERAKGNILERFSAQQFPDLHSELNLSSLELGDSALYFCASSVVVGAGSTGELFFGEGSRLTVL.

This chain joins TRBV18 and TRBJ1-6, with TRBD1 matching over 8 bases. The CDR3 extends over 14 amino acids. With V trimmed by 6 bases and J by 6 bases, 4 bases remained unmatched. Germline CDR1 reads KGHSH; CDR2 reads LQKENI. The chain's CDR3 is CASSQDRGNSPLHF. In DNA form, the CDR3 reads TGTGCCAGCTCTCAAGACAGGGGTAATTCACCCCTCCACTTT.

This sequence joins TRBV6-1 and TRBJ2-3; D ambiguous. The CDR3 contains 12 residues. V was clipped by 2 bases and J by 7 bases, with 7 bases between them. Germline CDR1 reads MNHNS; CDR2 reads SASEGT. In DNA, the CDR3 is TGTGCCAGCAGTGAAAGAGGATATACGCAGTATTTT. Its protein product is CASSERGYTQYF.

V usage is TRBV28 and J usage is TRBJ2-2; a possible D gene is TRBD1 (5 bases). Germline CDR1 reads MDHEN; CDR2 reads SYDVKM. CDR3 length equals 16 residues. With 5 bases removed from V and 6 bases from J, the gap between germline ends came to 19 bases. In DNA form, the CDR3 reads TGTGCCAGCAGTAACCAGGGTTTGCGATATTCCGGGGAGCTGTTTTTT. This codes for CASSNQGLRYSGELFF.

V usage is TRBV18 and J usage is TRBJ2-1; D gene unclear. The germline V and J ends were trimmed by 2 bases and 5 bases, with 13 bases remaining between them. Germline loops: CDR1 KGHSH, CDR2 LQKENI. The CDR3 loop spans 15 amino acids. CDR3 protein: CASSPTSLPHNEQFF. The CDR3 DNA is TGTGCCAGCTCACCAACTTCGCTTCCCCACAATGAGCAGTTCTTC.

The chain employs TRBV27 and TRBJ1-2, with 9 bases matching TRBD1. CDR3 length: 15 amino acids. V dropped 8 bases and J dropped 2; count of bases not matched to a gene: 9. Germline CDR1 and CDR2: MNHEY and SMNVEV (reference sequence). The CDR3 sequence is CASGEPGQGNYGYTF. CDR3 sequence (DNA): TGTGCCAGCGGAGAACCGGGACAGGGAAACTATGGCTACACCTTC.

The chain has TRBV2 and TRBJ2-1; possible D gene TRBD2, 6 bases. Germline assignment: CDR1 SNHLY and CDR2 FYNNEI. Trimming pared 6 bases from V and 2 bases from J, leaving 11 bases between. This CDR3 is built from 14 residues. CDR3: CASRGGVPYNEQFF. The CDR3 DNA is TGTGCCAGCAGGGGAGGTGTTCCCTACAATGAGCAGTTCTTC.

The chain links TRBV28 to TRBJ2-1, with D uncertain. The CDR3 loop spans 12 amino acids. V was shortened by 2 bases and J by 8 bases, with 7 bases between the two germline ends. Germline V CDR1 and CDR2: MDHEN, SYDVKM. The CDR3 DNA is TGTGCCAGCAGTTTACTAGTACATGAGCAGTTCTTC. Translated, it gives CASSLLVHEQFF.

The chain is built from TRBV19 and TRBJ1-2; D not resolved. Looked up from germline, CDR1 is LNHDA and CDR2 is SQIVND (reference sequence). The CDR3 runs 12 residues. V was pared by 3 bases and J by 8 bases, with 10 bases between. The CDR3 bases are TGTGCCAGTAGTATGGTGAGGGAAGGCTACACCTTC. Protein sequence: CASSMVREGYTF. The entire variable domain, with the rest obtained from reference TRBV19 and TRBJ1-2, is as follows: DGGITQSPKYLFRKEGQNVTLSCEQNLNHDAMYWYRQDPGQGLRLIYYSQIVNDFQKGDIAEGYSVSREKKESFPLTVTSAQKNPTAFYLCASSMVREGYTFGSGTRLTVV.

The V and J genes are TRBV5-1 and TRBJ1-1, with 12 bases lining up with TRBD1. CDR3 length equals 18 residues. CDR1 is SGHRS and CDR2 is YFSETQ in the germline V gene. V trimming: 0 bases; J trimming: 0 bases; junction bases outside the gene matches: 6. The DNA of the CDR3 is TGCGCCAGCAGCTTGGCCACTTGGGACAGGGGGCTGAACACTGAAGCTTTCTTT. It codes for CASSLATWDRGLNTEAFF.

The chain has TRBV28 and TRBJ2-7, with D possibly being TRBD1 (6 bases). Germline-derived CDR1 and CDR2 are MDHEN and SYDVKM. The CDR3 runs to 15 residues. V lost 4 bases and J 0 bases, leaving 13 bases between the germline ends. In nucleotides, the CDR3 is TGTGCCAGCAGTTCGGGACACCCGAGCTCCTACGAGCAGTACTTC. It is translated as CASSSGHPSSYEQYF. Full variable domain (missing parts from reference TRBV28 and TRBJ2-7): DVKVTQSSRYLVKRTGEKVFLECVQDMDHENMFWYRQDPGLGLRLIYFSYDVKMKEKGDIPEGYSVSREKKERFSLILESASTNQTSMYLCASSSGHPSSYEQYFGPGTRLTVT.

This clone was seen once. This chain links TRBV18 with TRBJ1-5, with TRBD1 identical over 7 bases. This CDR3 is built from 15 residues. CDR1 KGHSH and CDR2 LQKENI come from the germline V gene. The V and J ends lost 5 bases and 2 bases, in that order; junction bases with no gene match: 6. The CDR3 sequence is CASSRGTGGNQPQHF. CDR3 DNA sequence: TGTGCCAGCTCAAGGGGAACAGGGGGCAATCAGCCCCAGCATTTT.

The genes are TRBV2 and TRBJ2-1, with 9 positions matching TRBD2. The V and J ends lost 3 bases and 4 bases, in that order; junction bases with no gene match: 1. The CDR3 extends over 14 amino acids. Germline V gene lookup returns CDR1 SNHLY and CDR2 FYNNEI. CDR3 residues: CASSERGGYNEQFF. Written as DNA, the CDR3 is TGTGCCAGCAGTGAGCGGGGGGGTTACAATGAGCAGTTCTTC. Based on the CDR3 plus reference TRBV2 and TRBJ2-1, the full variable domain is EPEVTQTPSHQVTQMGQEVILRCVPISNHLYFYWYRQILGQKVEFLVSFYNNEISEKSEIFDDQFSVERPDGSNFTLKIRSTKLEDSAMYFCASSERGGYNEQFFGPGTRLTVL.

The J gene is TRBJ2-1, the V gene TRBV7-2, with unresolved D. The V gene lost 0 bases and the J gene lost 0 bases, with 12 bases spanning the gap. The CDR3 consists of 17 residues. The germline V gene encodes CDR1 SGHTA and CDR2 FQGNSA. The CDR3 protein is CASSLASTRSSYNEQFF. The CDR3 DNA reads as TGTGCCAGCAGCTTAGCGTCGACGAGGAGCTCCTACAATGAGCAGTTCTTC. The entire variable domain, with the rest obtained from reference TRBV7-2 and TRBJ2-1, is as follows: GAGVSQSPSNKVTEKGKDVELRCDPISGHTALYWYRQSLGQGLEFLIYFQGNSAPDKSGLPSDRFSAERTGGSVSTLTIQRTQQEDSAVYLCASSLASTRSSYNEQFFGPGTRLTVL.

This clone was detected only a few times. This rearrangement joins TRBV6-6 to TRBJ2-6; maybe TRBD1 (6 bases). The germline gives CDR1 MNHNY, CDR2 SVGAGI (reference sequence). The CDR3 is 17 amino acids. Deletions cut 6 bases from V and 3 bases from J, with 18 bases between. The CDR3 nucleotides read TGTGCCAGCAGCCGAAGAACCACAGGGCGTGGGGCCAACGTCCTGACTTTC. Its translation is CASSRRTTGRGANVLTF.